This section outlines one T cell receptor (beta chain) sequence together with its context. As processed by the authors: Counts of nucleated cells, estimated from reference gene primer amplification, were obtained. Measured with immunoSEQ multiplex PCR; TCRdb has only the in-frame clones, and not every one. V, J and clone size are those of that table, while D and trimming were read from the DNA. The table has under 130,000 clones, approximately 85% seen once. This sample is drawn from a study of blood T cell repertoires in COVID-19. Across the whole study: COVID-19 samples from acute and convalescent phases originated in the United States, Italy and Spain. Sources were T cells, B-cell-depleted T cells, or PBMCs; the material itself was cDNA or gDNA.

Trimming stripped 1 base from V and 5 bases from J, with 12 bases between. There are 14 residues in the CDR3. Germline V gene sequence: CDR1 PRHDT, CDR2 FYEKMQ (reference sequence). The V call is TRBV13, the J call TRBJ2-7; possible D gene TRBD1, 6 bases. The receptor's source is a human donor in a cohort sampled during active COVID-19. The sample taken for sequencing was peripheral blood. CDR3 DNA sequence: TGTGCCAGCAGCTTAGAACAGGGACCCCACGAGCAGTACTTC. Translated: CASSLEQGPHEQYF.